The T cell receptor beta chain under discussion was sequenced for a study of shared clonotypes between healthy human individuals. General study points: Memory subsets had estimated richness that was generally smaller than that of naive subsets. Genetic and exposure-history diversity was limited by the small donor number. Roughly 5% of naive CD4 clonotypes were shared across several donors.

Clones were read by immunoSEQ multiplex PCR, and TCRdb kept only the in-frame ones, dropping some. This table holds 1.5 million to 2.5 million clones, about 95% found once. Germline V gives CDR1 SEHNR, CDR2 FQNEAQ (reference sequence). V lost 2 bases and J lost 3, with 10 bases in between. CDR3 size: 14 residues. As regards this clone: Its antigen is still unknown.

Naive CD8 populations comprised CD45RO-negative cells positively selected for CCR7, excluding terminally differentiated effector memory CD45RA+ cells. Donors comprised healthy HIV-negative adults lacking recent acute infections or vaccinations. Specimen: naive CD8+ T cells sorted from blood. The receptor comes from a man between 18 and 29 years old in good health. This rearrangement joins TRBV7-9 to TRBJ1-1; no definite D call. CDR3 amino acids: CASSLRSKDTEAFF. CDR3 DNA: TGTGCCAGCAGCTTACGGTCGAAGGACACTGAAGCTTTCTTT.